A selection of T cell receptor beta chains follows, all from one sample in a study of technical replicates of blood from a few donors. Measured with immunoSEQ multiplex PCR; TCRdb has only the in-frame clones, and not every one. The table lists some 71,000 clones, around 97% of them singletons. The sequencing input was T cells isolated from PBMCs. The origin of the receptors is a human donor in good health. CDR3s include the opening cysteine and the closing phenylalanine or tryptophan. Each record gives: D gene, V gene, clone size, J gene, CDR3 protein, CDR3 DNA. The D gene is left open where the match is weak. Clone size is not always given. Where it is, it says once, few, many or a class for expanded clones.

D gene: TRBD2
V gene: TRBV4-1
clone size: .
J gene: TRBJ2-1
CDR3 protein: CASSPKRSGGSYNEQFF
CDR3 DNA: TGCGCCAGCAGCCCCAAACGTAGCGGGGGATCCTACAATGAGCAGTTCTTC

D gene: .
V gene: TRBV7-8
clone size: .
J gene: TRBJ2-5
CDR3 protein: CASSLESTWRAQETQYF
CDR3 DNA: TGTGCCAGCAGCTTAGAATCGACCTGGAGGGCCCAAGAGACCCAGTACTTC

D gene: .
V gene: TRBV13
clone size: .
J gene: TRBJ1-2
CDR3 protein: CASSVDRHGYTF
CDR3 DNA: TGTGCCAGCAGCGTCGACAGGCATGGCTACACCTTC

D gene: .
V gene: TRBV5-1
clone size: .
J gene: TRBJ2-3
CDR3 protein: CASSLAASGGTDTQYF
CDR3 DNA: TGCGCCAGCAGCTTGGCCGCGTCCGGCGGTACAGATACGCAGTATTTT

D gene: .
V gene: TRBV28
clone size: .
J gene: TRBJ1-5
CDR3 protein: CASSLALSNQPQHF
CDR3 DNA: TGTGCCAGCAGTTTGGCCCTTAGCAATCAGCCCCAGCATTTT

D gene: .
V gene: TRBV6-1
clone size: .
J gene: TRBJ1-5
CDR3 protein: CASSELQRETVNQPQHF
CDR3 DNA: TGTGCCAGCAGTGAATTACAGAGGGAGACGGTGAATCAGCCCCAGCATTTT

D gene: TRBD1
V gene: TRBV10-3
clone size: .
J gene: TRBJ2-1
CDR3 protein: CAISESGTGNYNEQFF
CDR3 DNA: TGTGCCATCAGTGAATCCGGGACAGGGAACTACAATGAGCAGTTCTTC

D gene: .
V gene: TRBV18
clone size: once
J gene: TRBJ1-1
CDR3 protein: CASSPWSDFNIEAFF
CDR3 DNA: TGTGCCAGCTCACCATGGTCTGACTTCAATATTGAAGCTTTCTTT

D gene: .
V gene: TRBV7-2
clone size: .
J gene: TRBJ2-2
CDR3 protein: CASSLALSTGELFF
CDR3 DNA: TGTGCCAGCAGCTTAGCGCTGAGCACCGGGGAGCTGTTTTTT

D gene: TRBD1
V gene: TRBV7-8
clone size: .
J gene: TRBJ1-5
CDR3 protein: CASSHRARGQGDHQPQHF
CDR3 DNA: TGTGCCAGCAGCCACAGAGCCCGCGGACAGGGGGACCATCAGCCCCAGCATTTT

D gene: .
V gene: TRBV5-1
clone size: .
J gene: TRBJ1-3
CDR3 protein: CASSSLPDSSGNTIYF
CDR3 DNA: TGCGCCAGCAGCTCACTACCCGACAGCTCTGGAAACACCATATATTTT

D gene: .
V gene: TRBV5-1
clone size: .
J gene: TRBJ1-2
CDR3 protein: CASSTSQGYLDGYTF
CDR3 DNA: TGCGCCAGCAGCACATCACAGGGTTATTTGGATGGCTACACCTTC

D gene: TRBD2
V gene: TRBV29-1
clone size: .
J gene: TRBJ2-2
CDR3 protein: CSVEGTSSGELFF
CDR3 DNA: TGCAGCGTTGAAGGGACTAGTTCCGGGGAGCTGTTTTTT

D gene: TRBD2
V gene: TRBV5-1
clone size: .
J gene: TRBJ2-3
CDR3 protein: CASSPQGRGDTDTQYF
CDR3 DNA: TGCGCCAGCAGCCCCCAGGGGCGGGGGGACACAGATACGCAGTATTTT

D gene: TRBD2
V gene: TRBV7-8
clone size: .
J gene: TRBJ2-5
CDR3 protein: CASSLAQRGGVETQYF
CDR3 DNA: TGTGCCAGCAGCTTAGCGCAGCGGGGGGGAGTAGAGACCCAGTACTTC

D gene: .
V gene: TRBV6-5
clone size: .
J gene: TRBJ1-1
CDR3 protein: CASSYGRLNTEAFF
CDR3 DNA: TGTGCCAGCAGTTACGGGAGATTGAACACTGAAGCTTTCTTT

D gene: TRBD2
V gene: TRBV2
clone size: .
J gene: TRBJ2-5
CDR3 protein: CASSQETSAPETQYF
CDR3 DNA: TGTGCCAGCAGCCAAGAGACTAGCGCCCCAGAGACCCAGTACTTC

D gene: .
V gene: TRBV6-1
clone size: .
J gene: TRBJ1-5
CDR3 protein: CASSSGVGQPQHF
CDR3 DNA: TGTGCCAGCTCATCCGGGGTGGGTCAGCCCCAGCATTTT

D gene: TRBD1
V gene: TRBV28
clone size: .
J gene: TRBJ2-2
CDR3 protein: CASSSPPSKGQGAGELFF
CDR3 DNA: TGTGCCAGCAGTTCCCCACCATCCAAGGGACAGGGTGCCGGGGAGCTGTTTTTT

D gene: .
V gene: TRBV6-5
clone size: .
J gene: TRBJ2-5
CDR3 protein: CASSSPIGRETQYF
CDR3 DNA: TGTGCCAGCAGTTCCCCGATAGGGAGGGAGACCCAGTACTTC

D gene: .
V gene: TRBV28
clone size: .
J gene: TRBJ2-5
CDR3 protein: CASNTPGETQYF
CDR3 DNA: TGTGCCAGCAACACCCCGGGGGAGACCCAGTACTTC

D gene: .
V gene: TRBV5-5
clone size: .
J gene: TRBJ1-2
CDR3 protein: CASRASGQPRANYGYTF
CDR3 DNA: TGTGCCAGCAGAGCCTCCGGACAGCCCCGGGCTAACTATGGCTACACCTTC

D gene: TRBD1
V gene: TRBV5-1
clone size: once
J gene: TRBJ2-5
CDR3 protein: CASSPGQQETQYF
CDR3 DNA: TGCGCCAGCAGCCCGGGACAGCAAGAGACCCAGTACTTC

D gene: .
V gene: TRBV6-5
clone size: .
J gene: TRBJ1-1
CDR3 protein: CASSYSMNTEAFF
CDR3 DNA: TGTGCCAGCAGTTACTCTATGAACACTGAAGCTTTCTTT

D gene: TRBD1
V gene: TRBV6-1
clone size: .
J gene: TRBJ1-5
CDR3 protein: CASSERQGAQPQHF
CDR3 DNA: TGTGCCAGCAGTGAGCGACAGGGGGCCCAGCCCCAGCATTTT

D gene: .
V gene: TRBV5-1
clone size: .
J gene: TRBJ2-7
CDR3 protein: CASSSGTYSSYEQYF
CDR3 DNA: TGCGCCAGCAGCTCCGGGACTTACAGCTCCTACGAGCAGTACTTC

D gene: .
V gene: TRBV7-6
clone size: .
J gene: TRBJ2-7
CDR3 protein: CASSPAVSGPREQYF
CDR3 DNA: TGTGCCAGCAGCCCCGCCGTCAGCGGGCCCCGCGAGCAGTACTTC

D gene: TRBD1
V gene: TRBV28
clone size: .
J gene: TRBJ1-1
CDR3 protein: CASSPLGQGGDTEAFF
CDR3 DNA: TGTGCCAGCAGTCCCCTTGGACAGGGAGGGGACACTGAAGCTTTCTTT

D gene: TRBD1
V gene: TRBV27
clone size: .
J gene: TRBJ2-2
CDR3 protein: CASSLKIPRGLVGELFF
CDR3 DNA: TGTGCCAGCAGTTTAAAGATCCCCAGGGGGCTCGTCGGGGAGCTGTTTTTT

D gene: TRBD1
V gene: TRBV7-9
clone size: .
J gene: TRBJ2-7
CDR3 protein: CASSPRQGGSYEQYF
CDR3 DNA: TGTGCCAGCAGCCCCCGACAGGGGGGTTCCTACGAGCAGTACTTC

D gene: .
V gene: TRBV7-8
clone size: .
J gene: TRBJ2-7
CDR3 protein: CASSRRGEAYEQYF
CDR3 DNA: TGTGCCAGCAGCAGGCGGGGAGAAGCCTACGAGCAGTACTTC

D gene: TRBD2
V gene: TRBV19
clone size: .
J gene: TRBJ2-2
CDR3 protein: CASSIEAAGGYTGELFF
CDR3 DNA: TGTGCCAGTAGTATAGAAGCAGCGGGGGGATACACCGGGGAGCTGTTTTTT

D gene: TRBD2
V gene: TRBV28
clone size: .
J gene: TRBJ2-7
CDR3 protein: CASRGLGTSGGLSYEQYF
CDR3 DNA: TGTGCCAGCAGAGGTTTGGGGACTAGCGGGGGACTCTCCTACGAGCAGTACTTC

D gene: TRBD1
V gene: TRBV4-1
clone size: .
J gene: TRBJ2-3
CDR3 protein: CASSQDWARGPATDTQYF
CDR3 DNA: TGCGCCAGCAGCCAAGATTGGGCTAGGGGGCCTGCCACAGATACGCAGTATTTT

D gene: TRBD2
V gene: TRBV13
clone size: .
J gene: TRBJ2-3
CDR3 protein: CASSLLAGGFTDTQYF
CDR3 DNA: TGTGCCAGCAGCCTTCTGGCGGGGGGGTTCACAGATACGCAGTATTTT

D gene: .
V gene: TRBV28
clone size: .
J gene: TRBJ1-5
CDR3 protein: CASTGGNQPQHF
CDR3 DNA: TGTGCCAGCACAGGGGGCAATCAGCCCCAGCATTTT

D gene: .
V gene: TRBV19
clone size: .
J gene: TRBJ2-2
CDR3 protein: CASSISLVLTGELFF
CDR3 DNA: TGTGCCAGTAGTATCAGCCTAGTGCTCACCGGGGAGCTGTTTTTT

D gene: .
V gene: TRBV6-1
clone size: once
J gene: TRBJ2-7
CDR3 protein: CASSEVNSLAYEQYF
CDR3 DNA: TGTGCCAGCAGTGAAGTAAATAGCTTGGCCTACGAGCAGTACTTC

D gene: TRBD2
V gene: TRBV6-6
clone size: .
J gene: TRBJ2-7
CDR3 protein: CASSRGLVAYEQYF
CDR3 DNA: TGTGCCAGCAGTCGCGGACTAGTCGCCTACGAGCAGTACTTC

D gene: TRBD2
V gene: TRBV4-1
clone size: .
J gene: TRBJ2-7
CDR3 protein: CASSPIAGGSYEQYF
CDR3 DNA: TGCGCCAGCAGCCCAATAGCGGGGGGCTCCTACGAGCAGTACTTC

D gene: TRBD2
V gene: TRBV11-3
clone size: .
J gene: TRBJ2-1
CDR3 protein: CASSRGLAGETSYNEQFF
CDR3 DNA: TGTGCCAGCAGCCGCGGACTAGCGGGTGAAACCTCCTACAATGAGCAGTTCTTC

D gene: .
V gene: TRBV5-1
clone size: .
J gene: TRBJ2-3
CDR3 protein: CASSWESGRDTDTQYF
CDR3 DNA: TGCGCCAGCAGCTGGGAGAGCGGGCGGGACACAGATACGCAGTATTTT

D gene: .
V gene: TRBV29-1
clone size: .
J gene: TRBJ1-4
CDR3 protein: CSVEKQGGLGEKLFF
CDR3 DNA: TGCAGCGTTGAAAAACAGGGCGGTTTAGGAGAAAAACTGTTTTTT

D gene: TRBD1
V gene: TRBV7-9
clone size: .
J gene: TRBJ2-1
CDR3 protein: CASSLRNRGLYNEQFF
CDR3 DNA: TGTGCCAGCAGCTTGCGAAACAGGGGGCTATACAATGAGCAGTTCTTC

D gene: TRBD1
V gene: TRBV2
clone size: .
J gene: TRBJ1-6
CDR3 protein: CASSDPGGADSPLHF
CDR3 DNA: TGTGCCAGCAGTGACCCAGGGGGCGCGGATTCACCCCTCCACTTT

D gene: TRBD2
V gene: TRBV6-5
clone size: .
J gene: TRBJ2-2
CDR3 protein: CASSLSGVNTGELFF
CDR3 DNA: TGTGCCAGCAGTCTAAGCGGGGTAAACACCGGGGAGCTGTTTTTT

D gene: .
V gene: TRBV5-1
clone size: .
J gene: TRBJ1-1
CDR3 protein: CASSFQTGNTEAFF
CDR3 DNA: TGCGCCAGCAGCTTCCAGACAGGAAACACTGAAGCTTTCTTT

D gene: TRBD1
V gene: TRBV28
clone size: .
J gene: TRBJ1-3
CDR3 protein: CASSLWDRGPGNTIYF
CDR3 DNA: TGTGCCAGCAGTCTATGGGACAGGGGCCCTGGAAACACCATATATTTT

D gene: .
V gene: TRBV5-1
clone size: .
J gene: TRBJ2-6
CDR3 protein: CASMGDRGSGANVLTF
CDR3 DNA: TGCGCCAGCATGGGCGATCGCGGGTCCGGGGCCAACGTCCTGACTTTC

D gene: .
V gene: TRBV28
clone size: .
J gene: TRBJ2-7
CDR3 protein: CASTFLYEQYF
CDR3 DNA: TGTGCCAGCACCTTTCTCTACGAGCAGTACTTC

D gene: .
V gene: TRBV1
clone size: .
J gene: TRBJ2-1
CDR3 protein: CTNLAGGDNEQFF
CDR3 DNA: TGCACCAACTTAGCGGGGGGTGACAATGAGCAGTTCTTC

D gene: .
V gene: TRBV14
clone size: .
J gene: TRBJ1-1
CDR3 protein: CASSQDLGLTNTEAFF
CDR3 DNA: TGTGCCAGCAGCCAAGATCTAGGCCTAACGAACACTGAAGCTTTCTTT

D gene: .
V gene: TRBV6-5
clone size: few
J gene: TRBJ1-1
CDR3 protein: CASSYRNTEAFF
CDR3 DNA: TGTGCCAGCAGTTACCGGAACACTGAAGCTTTCTTT

D gene: TRBD2
V gene: TRBV19
clone size: .
J gene: TRBJ2-2
CDR3 protein: CASRGTSGSAGTGELFF
CDR3 DNA: TGTGCCAGTAGAGGGACTAGCGGGAGTGCGGGCACCGGGGAGCTGTTTTTT

D gene: .
V gene: TRBV5-1
clone size: .
J gene: TRBJ2-3
CDR3 protein: CASSPRVDTQYF
CDR3 DNA: TGCGCCAGCAGCCCCCGAGTCGATACGCAGTATTTT

D gene: TRBD1
V gene: TRBV7-9
clone size: .
J gene: TRBJ2-5
CDR3 protein: CASSSDLDRVQTQYF
CDR3 DNA: TGTGCCAGCAGCTCAGACCTGGACAGGGTACAGACCCAGTACTTC

D gene: TRBD2
V gene: TRBV5-1
clone size: few
J gene: TRBJ2-5
CDR3 protein: CASSFPTSGPETQYF
CDR3 DNA: TGCGCCAGCAGCTTCCCCACTAGCGGACCAGAGACCCAGTACTTC

D gene: TRBD1
V gene: TRBV29-1
clone size: .
J gene: TRBJ2-7
CDR3 protein: CSVEGGQGAPSGEQYF
CDR3 DNA: TGCAGCGTTGAAGGGGGACAGGGGGCGCCTTCGGGCGAGCAGTACTTC

D gene: TRBD2
V gene: TRBV27
clone size: .
J gene: TRBJ2-5
CDR3 protein: CASSRSGRAYETQYF
CDR3 DNA: TGTGCCAGCAGTCGCAGCGGGAGGGCCTATGAGACCCAGTACTTC

D gene: TRBD1
V gene: TRBV2
clone size: .
J gene: TRBJ1-2
CDR3 protein: CASSEQQGQGGYTF
CDR3 DNA: TGTGCCAGCAGTGAACAGCAGGGACAGGGTGGCTACACCTTC